This TCR beta chain was captured by sequencing in a study of early T cells in non-severe SARS-CoV-2 infection. Study-wide background: The authors sequenced bulk RNA from unsorted whole blood, leaving chains unpaired.

This clonotype was detected a few times. Per germline, CDR1 SGHRS and CDR2 YFSETQ. The CDR3 is made up of 13 amino acids. Trimming removed 4 bases at V and 6 bases at J, with 11 bases between. Each cDNA molecule carried a unique molecular identifier. Via MiXCR, TCRdb re-called the 5' RACE reads, giving one row per CDR3 protein. The repertoire holds approximately 100,000 distinct CDR3 sequences, approximately 11% seen once, with 5.1% in the top ten. The sequence was obtained from an adult who was a healthcare worker with PCR-confirmed SARS-CoV-2 infection or an uninfected control (not recorded which). Sequencing was carried out using whole blood. V and J are TRBV5-1 and TRBJ1-3, with D unresolved. The CDR3: CASSIDAENTIYF. CDR3 coding DNA: TGCGCCAGCAGCATCGACGCTGAAAACACCATATATTTT.